The 13 T cell receptor beta chains below all came from one sample that was sequenced in a study of blood T cell repertoires in COVID-19. The method was immunoSEQ multiplex PCR; TCRdb's version includes in-frame clones alone and lacks a portion of them. Of about 160,000 clones in the sample, approximately 81% were seen once. Sequencing used peripheral blood. Receptor source: a human donor with acute or convalescent COVID-19. The donor label of this sample is uncertain.

The J gene is TRBJ2-3, the V gene TRBV24-1; 9 nucleotides match TRBD2. The CDR3 has 17 amino acids. Germline lookup yields CDR1 KGHDR and CDR2 SFDVKD. The junction had 10 bases not matched to a gene; V was cut back by 5 bases and J by 2 bases. CDR3 in amino acids: CATSGLPSGAFTDTQYF. The CDR3 region has the DNA TGTGCCACCAGTGGCCTCCCTAGCGGGGCCTTCACAGATACGCAGTATTTT.

The J gene is TRBJ2-3, the V gene TRBV2; no clear D. The CDR3 has 17 amino acids. Germline V CDR1 and CDR2: SNHLY, FYNNEI. V lost 6 bases, J lost 3 bases, and 22 bases lay in between. The CDR3 region is CASRRVEAAAPTDTQYF. The DNA of the CDR3 is TGTGCCAGCAGACGGGTCGAAGCTGCGGCCCCGACAGATACGCAGTATTTT.

This chain uses TRBV5-1 with TRBJ1-1, with D possibly matching TRBD1 (5 bases). This CDR3 is 14 amino acids long. Trimming took off 3 bases at V and 4 bases at J, with 13 bases between the two ends. The V gene's germline CDR1 is SGHRS and CDR2 YFSETQ. CDR3 in DNA: TGCGCCAGCAGCTCGCCCTTCCAGGGCACTGAAGCTTTCTTT. Translated, it gives CASSSPFQGTEAFF.

The V and J genes are TRBV3-1 (or the pseudogene TRBV3-2) and TRBJ2-7; TRBD1 matches at 9 bases. V lost 4 bases to trimming and J lost 6 bases; unmatched junction nucleotides: 10. CDR1 and CDR2 (germline): LGHDT, YNNKEL (reference sequence). The CDR3 totals 15 residues. CDR3 nucleotide sequence: TGTGCCAGCAGCCCTAGGCGGACAGGGGATCTCGAGCAGTACTTC. Translating gives CASSPRRTGDLEQYF.

The gene calls are TRBV5-1 and TRBJ2-5, with 12 bases identical to TRBD1. The CDR3 contains 15 residues. Germline V CDR1 and CDR2: SGHRS, YFSETQ. Trimming cost V 4 bases and J 4 bases; bases outside gene matches: 5. The chain's CDR3 is CASSPGTGGRETQYF. The CDR3 nucleotides read TGCGCCAGCAGCCCCGGGACAGGGGGCCGAGAGACCCAGTACTTC.

The V gene is TRBV28, the J gene TRBJ1-5, with D perhaps TRBD1 (5 bases). Germline loops: CDR1 MDHEN, CDR2 SYDVKM. The CDR3 covers 14 residues. Trimming cost V 5 bases and J 4 bases, with 12 bases left between them. The CDR3 is CASSPGLRNQPQHF. For the CDR3, the DNA is TGTGCCAGCAGTCCAGGGTTAAGGAATCAGCCCCAGCATTTT.

CDR3 residues: CASSYGGTGGTEAFF. DNA for the CDR3: TGTGCCAGCAGTTACGGGGGGACAGGAGGTACTGAAGCTTTCTTT. V gene TRBV6-5 combines with J gene TRBJ1-1, with 8 nucleotides matching TRBD1. CDR3 length: 15 amino acids. CDR1 and CDR2 from the germline V gene are MNHEY and SVGAGI. V trimming: 2 bases; J trimming: 5 bases; junction bases outside the gene matches: 7.

This clone occurred a few times. The chain has TRBV3-1 (or the pseudogene TRBV3-2) and TRBJ2-5, with 12 bases aligning to TRBD2. With 5 bases clipped from V and 2 bases from J, the junction kept 6 bases outside the gene matches. The CDR3 totals 16 residues. Germline values: CDR1 LGHDT, CDR2 YNNKEL (reference sequence). CDR3 residues: CASSTGLAGDQETQYF. The CDR3, as DNA: TGTGCCAGCAGCACGGGACTAGCGGGTGATCAAGAGACCCAGTACTTC.

The chain uses TRBV5-1 and TRBJ1-3; tentatively, D is TRBD1 (6 bases). The V end lost 3 bases, the J end lost 0 bases, and 22 bases lay between the germline ends. This CDR3 is built from 19 residues. The germline V gene encodes CDR1 SGHRS and CDR2 YFSETQ. CDR3 sequence: CASSWKALTGQSSGNTIYF. The CDR3 DNA is TGCGCCAGCAGCTGGAAGGCTTTGACAGGTCAGAGCTCTGGAAACACCATATATTTT.

The rearrangement joins TRBV5-1 to TRBJ2-6; no definite D call. This CDR3 comprises 15 residues. V lost 1 base, J lost 3 bases, and 8 bases lay in between. CDR1 is SGHRS and CDR2 is YFSETQ in the germline V gene. The CDR3 protein is CASSLFSGGANVLTF. The CDR3 DNA sequence: TGCGCCAGCAGCTTGTTCTCAGGTGGGGCCAACGTCCTGACTTTC.

This chain joins TRBV24-1 and TRBJ2-3; D call uncertain. The CDR3 length is 13 residues. Per the germline V gene, CDR1 is KGHDR and CDR2 is SFDVKD. V was shortened by 7 bases and J by 2 bases, with 9 bases between the two germline ends. The CDR3 DNA is TGTGCCACCAGGCCCAGGAACACAGATACGCAGTATTTT. Residues: CATRPRNTDTQYF.

The chain employs TRBV5-1 and TRBJ1-3; weak D call: TRBD1 (5 bases). The germline gives CDR1 SGHRS, CDR2 YFSETQ. Between the trimmed V and J ends, which lost 0 bases and 7 bases, there was a span of 8 bases. This CDR3 has 13 amino acids. The CDR3 here is CASSLARGNTIYF. The CDR3 DNA follows: TGCGCCAGCAGCTTGGCCCGGGGGAACACCATATATTTT.

The chain uses TRBV3-1 (or the pseudogene TRBV3-2) and TRBJ2-7; D ambiguous. V shed 2 bases and J shed 5 bases, with 16 bases lying between them. There are 15 residues in the CDR3. CDR1 and CDR2 (germline): LGHDT, YNNKEL (reference sequence). Here the CDR3 reads CASSQRPRPGDEQYF. CDR3 bases: TGTGCCAGCAGCCAACGTCCCCGCCCAGGCGACGAGCAGTACTTC.